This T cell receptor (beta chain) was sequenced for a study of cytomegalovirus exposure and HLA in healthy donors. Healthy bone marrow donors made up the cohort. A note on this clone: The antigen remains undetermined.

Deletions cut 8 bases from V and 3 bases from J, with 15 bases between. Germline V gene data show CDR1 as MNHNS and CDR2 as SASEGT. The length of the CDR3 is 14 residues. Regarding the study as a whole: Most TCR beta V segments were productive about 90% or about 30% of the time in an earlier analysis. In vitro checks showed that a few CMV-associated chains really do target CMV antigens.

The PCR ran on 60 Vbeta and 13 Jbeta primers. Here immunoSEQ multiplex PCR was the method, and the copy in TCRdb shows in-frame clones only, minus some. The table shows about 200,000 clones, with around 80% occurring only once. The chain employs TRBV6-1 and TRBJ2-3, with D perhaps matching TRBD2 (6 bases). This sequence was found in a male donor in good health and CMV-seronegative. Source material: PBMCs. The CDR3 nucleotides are TGTGCCAGCGCCAGCGGAGGGGAGACAGATACGCAGTATTTT. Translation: CASASGGETDTQYF.